These 18 T cell receptor beta chains were all obtained from the same sample, sequenced in a study of somatic mutations in cytotoxic T cells in rheumatoid arthritis. Using immunoSEQ multiplex PCR, the repertoire was profiled, and TCRdb retains in-frame clones only, with some absent. The data show 30,000 to 45,000 clones, with more than 80% seen just once and roughly 3.2% held by the top ten. Sample: CD8+ T cells sorted from blood. Source of these receptors: a man between 35 and 55 years old in good health.

The chain has TRBV2 and TRBJ1-1, with no clear D. V lost 1 base, J lost 2 bases, and 8 bases lay in between. The germline V gene encodes CDR1 SNHLY and CDR2 FYNNEI. This CDR3 comprises 14 residues. Here the CDR3 DNA reads TGTGCCAGCAGTGAAGGCAACTTAAACACTGAAGCTTTCTTT. Amino acids: CASSEGNLNTEAFF.

The chain carries TRBV11-2 and TRBJ1-5; no reliable D call. Trimming stripped 0 bases from V and 3 bases from J, with 6 bases between. The CDR3 loop spans 14 amino acids. Germline-derived CDR1 and CDR2 are SGHAT and FQNNGV. CDR3 coding DNA: TGTGCCAGCAGCTTAGAGGTTTACAATCAGCCCCAGCATTTT. Translated: CASSLEVYNQPQHF.

This clone was observed a single time. The CDR3 here is CATPGGAYGYTF. The CDR3 DNA reads as TGTGCCACCCCGGGGGGTGCCTATGGCTACACCTTC. This chain uses TRBV28 with TRBJ1-2, with D perhaps TRBD1 (5 bases). V lost 10 bases and J 4 bases, leaving 13 bases between the germline ends. This CDR3 contains 12 residues. Germline V gene sequence: CDR1 MDHEN, CDR2 SYDVKM.

The chain joins TRBV27 to TRBJ1-5; D is perhaps TRBD1 (5 bases). Germline CDR1 and CDR2: MNHEY and SMNVEV (reference sequence). V gave up 5 bases and J gave up 4 bases, with 12 bases separating them. There are 14 residues in the CDR3. The CDR3: CASSPGTLNQPQHF. CDR3 nucleotide sequence: TGTGCCAGCAGTCCTGGGACCCTAAATCAGCCCCAGCATTTT.

This clone appeared a few times. This chain links TRBV9 with TRBJ1-4, with D possibly matching TRBD1 (5 bases). Germline CDR1 reads SGDLS; CDR2 reads YYNGEE. The V end lost 0 bases, the J end lost 11 bases, and 14 bases lay between the germline ends. There are 14 residues in the CDR3. CDR3: CASSVGQGDVKLFF. The CDR3 bases are TGTGCCAGCAGCGTAGGTCAGGGAGACGTGAAACTGTTTTTT. The variable domain in full, with the rest retrieved from reference TRBV9 and TRBJ1-4, is DSGVTQTPKHLITATGQRVTLRCSPRSGDLSVYWYQQSLDQGLQFLIQYYNGEERAKGNILERFSAQQFPDLHSELNLSSLELGDSALYFCASSVGQGDVKLFFGSGTQLSVL.

CDR3 sequence reads: CASSRGLQETQYF. In DNA form, the CDR3 reads TGTGCCAGCAGCAGGGGACTACAAGAGACCCAGTACTTC. This chain connects TRBV7-9 to TRBJ2-5, with 7 positions matching TRBD2. This CDR3 region has 13 residues. Germline CDR1 reads SEHNR; CDR2 reads FQNEAQ (reference sequence). J was trimmed by 2 bases and V by 5 bases; bases with no gene match: 2.

The chain employs TRBV18 and TRBJ1-1, with D unresolved. Trimming cost V 1 base and J 5 bases, with 8 bases left between them. The germline gives CDR1 KGHSH, CDR2 LQKENI. The CDR3 is 13 residues long. DNA of the CDR3: TGTGCCAGCTCACCACGGGGAAATACTGAAGCTTTCTTT. This gives the protein CASSPRGNTEAFF.

The CDR3 DNA reads as TGCGCCAGCAGCTGGACAGGGGCGTACAATGAGCAGTTCTTC. Translation: CASSWTGAYNEQFF. The chain employs TRBV5-1 and TRBJ2-1; 9 bases match TRBD1. The CDR3 is 14 residues long. Germline-derived CDR1 and CDR2 are SGHRS and YFSETQ. The J segment lost 4 bases and the V segment lost 3 bases, leaving 2 bases of the junction unmatched.

A single count supports this clone. V is TRBV5-6 and J is TRBJ2-3; 10 bases are shared with TRBD2. Looked up from germline, CDR1 is SGHDT and CDR2 is YYEEEE. This CDR3 comprises 16 residues. The J segment lost 5 bases and the V segment lost 4 bases, leaving 10 bases of the junction unmatched. The CDR3 region is CASSGLASGSVDTQYF. CDR3 bases: TGTGCCAGCAGCGGCCTTGCTAGCGGGAGTGTAGATACGCAGTATTTT.

This chain connects TRBV30 to TRBJ2-3; no clear D gene. CDR1 is GTSNPN, CDR2 SVGIG, per germline (reference sequence). The CDR3 runs to 13 residues. Trimming took 4 bases from V and 0 from J, leaving 8 bases between them. The DNA of the CDR3 is TGTGCCTGGACCCCCTCTAGCACAGATACGCAGTATTTT. Amino acid sequence: CAWTPSSTDTQYF. Variable domain in full (rest from reference TRBV30 and TRBJ2-3): SQTIHQWPATLVQPVGSPLSLECTVEGTSNPNLYWYRQAAGRGLQLLFYSVGIGQISSEVPQNLSASRPQDRQFILSSKKLLLSDSGFYLCAWTPSSTDTQYFGPGTRLTVL.

V and J are TRBV9 and TRBJ1-1; D unresolved. The ends were cut back, 0 bases at V and 6 bases at J, with 12 bases in the middle. The V gene's germline CDR1 is SGDLS and CDR2 YYNGEE. The CDR3 consists of 14 residues. CDR3 loop: CASSVVSKAAEAFF. The CDR3 nucleotides are TGTGCCAGCAGCGTAGTCAGCAAGGCCGCTGAAGCTTTCTTT.

The chain employs TRBV5-4 and TRBJ2-7; D possibly corresponds to TRBD2 (6 bases). The ends were cut back, 4 bases at V and 0 bases at J, with 14 bases in the middle. Germline V gene data show CDR1 as SGHNT and CDR2 as YYREEE (reference sequence). The CDR3 totals 15 residues. The chain's CDR3 is CASSPQDGSSYEQYF. DNA of the CDR3: TGTGCCAGCAGCCCCCAGGACGGGAGCTCCTACGAGCAGTACTTC. Looking up the rest from reference TRBV5-4 and TRBJ2-7 gives the full variable domain: ETGVTQSPTHLIKTRGQQVTLRCSSQSGHNTVSWYQQALGQGPQFIFQYYREEENGRGNFPPRFSGLQFPNYSSELNVNALELDDSALYLCASSPQDGSSYEQYFGPGTRLTVT.

V usage is TRBV27 and J usage is TRBJ1-1; no reliable D call. V dropped 0 bases and J dropped 6 bases, with 8 bases sitting between them. The CDR3 totals 13 residues. The germline CDR1 and CDR2 sequences are MNHEY and SMNVEV (reference sequence). CDR3: CASSLSSRAEAFF. DNA of the CDR3: TGTGCCAGCAGTTTATCGAGCCGGGCTGAAGCTTTCTTT.

The V gene is TRBV30, the J gene TRBJ2-5; 10 nucleotides agree with TRBD2. The V gene end was trimmed by 0 bases and the J gene end by 5 bases; junction bases not matched to a gene: 6. Per germline, CDR1 GTSNPN and CDR2 SVGIG (reference sequence). The CDR3 is 15 residues long. The CDR3 DNA is TGTGCCTGGAGTGTACTGAGCGGGAGGGCGGAGACCCAGTACTTC. It encodes CAWSVLSGRAETQYF.

The chain recombines TRBV10-3 with TRBJ1-1, with D unresolved. The CDR3 is made up of 14 amino acids. V was clipped by 3 bases and J by 8 bases, with 16 bases between them. Germline assignment: CDR1 ENHRY and CDR2 SYGVKD. The CDR3 loop reads CAISDPRRSPEAFF. DNA of the CDR3: TGTGCCATCAGTGACCCGCGAAGGTCCCCCGAAGCTTTCTTT.

The chain links TRBV27 to TRBJ2-5; TRBD1 agrees at 7 bases. After removal of 8 bases from V and 0 bases from J, the junction contained 6 bases not matched to a gene. This CDR3 comprises 14 residues. Germline CDR1 reads MNHEY; CDR2 reads SMNVEV (reference sequence). The CDR3 sequence: CASYGQANQETQYF. CDR3 coding DNA: TGTGCCAGCTATGGACAGGCGAACCAAGAGACCCAGTACTTC.

This clone occurred a few times. DNA of the CDR3: TGTGCCAGCAGCGTAGAGGGGGTGGGGATGTCTGAAGCTTTCTTT. Encoded protein: CASSVEGVGMSEAFF. The chain links TRBV9 to TRBJ1-1, with D possibly TRBD1 on 6 matching bases. V lost 0 bases to trimming and J lost 6 bases, with 15 bases between them. CDR1 is SGDLS and CDR2 is YYNGEE in the germline V gene. The CDR3 runs to 15 residues.

The chain carries TRBV28 and TRBJ2-7; D may be TRBD1 (6 bases). V lost 6 bases and J 3 bases, leaving 12 bases between the germline ends. Looked up from germline, CDR1 is MDHEN and CDR2 is SYDVKM. This CDR3 has 13 amino acids. DNA of the CDR3: TGTGCCAGCAGCGAGGGGGTTGGCTACGAGCAGTACTTC. Translation gives CASSEGVGYEQYF. The variable domain in full, completed from reference TRBV28 and TRBJ2-7, reads DVKVTQSSRYLVKRTGEKVFLECVQDMDHENMFWYRQDPGLGLRLIYFSYDVKMKEKGDIPEGYSVSREKKERFSLILESASTNQTSMYLCASSEGVGYEQYFGPGTRLTVT.